The clone carrying this TCR beta chain has a single count. The target antigen is unknown. This sample is part of a study of OX40 agonist ivuxolimab in advanced cancers. General study findings and limits: Nonresponders, in some cases, also had low normalized T-cell clonal expansion. Expanded clones were, on average, more numerous among CD8+ T cells than CD4+. Partial responders treated at 0.1-3.0 mg/kg exhibited clonal expansion among the lowest measured. Expanded peripheral T cells had an undetermined antigen specificity.

This CDR3 spans 16 amino acids. From germline, CDR1 is MNHEY and CDR2 SVGAGI. V lost 2 bases, J lost 2 bases, and 15 bases lay in between. Here immunoSEQ multiplex PCR was the method, and the copy in TCRdb shows in-frame clones only, minus some. This sample has 70,000 to 85,000 clones, with 90% found just once. Sequences were derived from CD4+ or CD8+ T cells sorted from blood, sampled in a trial of the OX40 agonist ivuxolimab. The rearrangement uses TRBV6-5 and TRBJ1-2; D perhaps matches TRBD1 (5 bases). The sequence was obtained from an adult with an advanced solid tumor such as melanoma, head and neck, liver or kidney cancer. The CDR3 protein is CASSYRGLRDNYGYTF. The CDR3 DNA reads as TGTGCCAGCAGTTACCGAGGCCTCCGGGACAACTATGGCTACACCTTC.